Sequencing of this TCR beta chain was carried out in a study of blood T cell repertoires in COVID-19. Study in general: T cells, B-cell-depleted T cells, or PBMCs supplied cDNA or gDNA.

In the source study's methods: Amplification of reference gene primers provided the estimated nucleated cell counts. Libraries were prepared by immunoSEQ multiplex PCR; TCRdb keeps only in-frame clonotypes and omits some of them. Clone size and V and J calls were adopted from that table, with D and trimming inferred from the DNA. Of roughly 250,000 clones in the sample, roughly 88% were seen once. The CDR3 totals 13 residues. V was pared by 2 bases and J by 8 bases, with 8 bases between. Looked up from germline, CDR1 is SGDLS and CDR2 is YYNGEE. Those who participated ranged in age from roughly 18 to 89 years and resided in about two dozen US areas.

This receptor was taken from a woman between 40 and 50 years old who had been exposed to COVID-19. The material sequenced was PBMCs or T cells enriched from blood (not recorded which). This rearrangement joins TRBV9 to TRBJ1-6, with D uncertain. CDR3 coding DNA: TGTGCCAGCAGCGTTTCACCGGATTCACCCCTCCACTTT. Protein: CASSVSPDSPLHF.